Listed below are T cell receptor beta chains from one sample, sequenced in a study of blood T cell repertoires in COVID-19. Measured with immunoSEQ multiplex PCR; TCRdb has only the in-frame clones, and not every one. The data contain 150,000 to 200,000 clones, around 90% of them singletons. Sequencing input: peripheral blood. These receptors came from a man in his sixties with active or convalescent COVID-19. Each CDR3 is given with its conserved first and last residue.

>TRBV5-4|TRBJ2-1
CASSTPPSSYNEQFF
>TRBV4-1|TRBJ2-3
CASSQQVTDTQYF
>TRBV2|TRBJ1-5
CASSSPEQPQHF
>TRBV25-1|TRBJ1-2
CASSERTANYGYTF
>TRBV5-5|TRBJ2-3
CASSLSTSGSRTDTQYF
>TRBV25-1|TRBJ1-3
CASSESLTGGRGNTIYF
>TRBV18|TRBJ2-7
CASSPRAGQTYEQYF
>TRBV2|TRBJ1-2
CASSTGTGHYGYTF
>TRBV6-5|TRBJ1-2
CASRSEPNYGYTF
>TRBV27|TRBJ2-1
CASSSGLVVNEQFF
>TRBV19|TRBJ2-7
CASTTGASGSREQYF
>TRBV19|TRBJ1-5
CASSKGQGGNQPQHF
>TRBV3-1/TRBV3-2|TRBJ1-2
CASSQGQGLGGYTF
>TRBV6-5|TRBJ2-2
CASSSTGDPGELFF
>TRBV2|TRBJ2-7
CASSEDRGTLLYEQYF
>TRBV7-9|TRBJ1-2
CASSLGQYGYTF
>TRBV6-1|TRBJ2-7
CASSDHRGYEQYF
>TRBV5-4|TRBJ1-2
CASSWGHQDGYTF
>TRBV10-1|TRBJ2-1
CASNPSGSYDNEQFF
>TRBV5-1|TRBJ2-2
CASSLLAGTTGELFF
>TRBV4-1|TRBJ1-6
CASRPQGSMNSPLHF
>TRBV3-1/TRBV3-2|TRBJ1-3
CASSHGRGNTIYF
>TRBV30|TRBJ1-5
CAYRSRTGPNFSNQPQHF
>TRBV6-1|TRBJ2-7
CASSEPPGQGPYEQYF
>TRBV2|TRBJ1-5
CASREDRPKPQHF
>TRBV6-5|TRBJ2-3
CASSTTGWGTDTQYF
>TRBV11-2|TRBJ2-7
CASSLEYAGVTSYEQYF
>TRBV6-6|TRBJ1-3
CASSGSGNTIYF
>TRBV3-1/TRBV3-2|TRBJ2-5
CASSQDQMTQYF
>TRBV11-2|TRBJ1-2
CASSFVRRTADGGYTF
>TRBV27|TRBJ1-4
CATSSFWANEKLFF
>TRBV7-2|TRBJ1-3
CASSFDRGLPGNTIYF
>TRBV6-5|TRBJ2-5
CASRGTGVWETQYF
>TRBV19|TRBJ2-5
CASSLGAGETQYF
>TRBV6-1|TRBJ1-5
CASSEAGRAYSNQPQHF
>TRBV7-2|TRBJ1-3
CASSLAWGQGTGNTIYF
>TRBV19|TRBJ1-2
CASSTARGDYGYTF
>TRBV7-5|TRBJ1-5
CVRSHRGRAGQPQHF
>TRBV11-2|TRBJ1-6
CASSLEQGANSPLHF
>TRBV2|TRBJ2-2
CASNLVTSGDTGELFF
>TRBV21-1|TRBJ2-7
CASSILTSGVPYEQYF
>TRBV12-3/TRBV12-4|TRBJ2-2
CASSRQGWELFF
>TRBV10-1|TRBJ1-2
CASSTGRNYGYTF
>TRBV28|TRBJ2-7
CASCRGISYEQYF
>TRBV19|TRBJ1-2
CASRSTGGSYGYTF
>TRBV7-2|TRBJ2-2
CASSPTRKNTGELFF
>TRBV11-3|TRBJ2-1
CASSPGQGSREQFF
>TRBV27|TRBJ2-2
CASRPTGVAGELFF